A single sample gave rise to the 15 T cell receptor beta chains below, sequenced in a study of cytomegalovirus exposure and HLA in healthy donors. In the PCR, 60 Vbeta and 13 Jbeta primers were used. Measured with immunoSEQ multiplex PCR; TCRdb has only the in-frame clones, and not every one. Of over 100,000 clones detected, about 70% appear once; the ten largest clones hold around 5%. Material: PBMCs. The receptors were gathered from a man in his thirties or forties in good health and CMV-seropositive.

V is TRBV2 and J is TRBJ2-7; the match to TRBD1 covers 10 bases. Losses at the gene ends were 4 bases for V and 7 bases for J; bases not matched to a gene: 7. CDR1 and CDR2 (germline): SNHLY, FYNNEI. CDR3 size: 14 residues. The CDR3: CASSGSDRGQEQYF. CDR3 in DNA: TGTGCCAGCAGTGGCTCCGACAGGGGGCAAGAGCAGTACTTC.

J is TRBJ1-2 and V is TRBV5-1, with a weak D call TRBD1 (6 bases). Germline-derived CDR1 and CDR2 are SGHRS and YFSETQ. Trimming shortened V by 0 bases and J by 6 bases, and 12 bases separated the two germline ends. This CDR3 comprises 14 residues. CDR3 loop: CASSLDRVGNGYTF. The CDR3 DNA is TGCGCCAGCAGCTTGGACAGGGTAGGGAATGGCTACACCTTC.

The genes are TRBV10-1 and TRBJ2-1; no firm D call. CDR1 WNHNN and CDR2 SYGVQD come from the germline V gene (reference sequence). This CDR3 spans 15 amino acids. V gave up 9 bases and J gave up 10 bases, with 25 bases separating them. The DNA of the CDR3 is TGCGCCAGTCCGACCAACCTCCGGAGTTCAATGGAGCAGTTCTTC. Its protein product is CASPTNLRSSMEQFF.

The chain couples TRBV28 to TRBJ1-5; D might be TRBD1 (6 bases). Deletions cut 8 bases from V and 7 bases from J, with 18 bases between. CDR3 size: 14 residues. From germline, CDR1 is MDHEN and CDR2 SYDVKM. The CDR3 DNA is TGTGCCAGCGGGTCGGGGGGCAGGTGGCAGCCCCAGCATTTT. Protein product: CASGSGGRWQPQHF.

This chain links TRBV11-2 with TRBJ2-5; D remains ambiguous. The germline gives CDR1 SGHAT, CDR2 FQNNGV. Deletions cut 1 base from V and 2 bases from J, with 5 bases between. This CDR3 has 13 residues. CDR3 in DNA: TGTGCCAGCAGCTTAGGCAGGCAAGAGACCCAGTACTTC. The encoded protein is CASSLGRQETQYF.

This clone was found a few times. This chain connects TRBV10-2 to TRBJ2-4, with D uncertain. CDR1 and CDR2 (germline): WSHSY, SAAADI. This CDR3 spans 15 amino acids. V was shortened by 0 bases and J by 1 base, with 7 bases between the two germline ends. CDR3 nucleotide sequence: TGCGCCAGCAGTGAGTCGTTCGGGGCCAAAAACATTCAGTACTTC. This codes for CASSESFGAKNIQYF.

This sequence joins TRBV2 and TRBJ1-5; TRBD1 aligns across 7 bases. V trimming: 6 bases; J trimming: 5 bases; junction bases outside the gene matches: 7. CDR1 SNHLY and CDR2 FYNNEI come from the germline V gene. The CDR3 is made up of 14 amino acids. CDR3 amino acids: CASSGLTGDQPQHF. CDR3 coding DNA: TGTGCCAGCAGCGGGCTCACAGGGGATCAGCCCCAGCATTTT.

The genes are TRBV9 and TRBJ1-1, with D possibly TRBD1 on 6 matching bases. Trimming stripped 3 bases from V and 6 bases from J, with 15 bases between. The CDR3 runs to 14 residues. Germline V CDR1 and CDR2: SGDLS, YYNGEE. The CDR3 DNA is TGTGCCAGCAGCGCGCGCAGGGGTTCCGCTGAAGCTTTCTTT. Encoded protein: CASSARRGSAEAFF.

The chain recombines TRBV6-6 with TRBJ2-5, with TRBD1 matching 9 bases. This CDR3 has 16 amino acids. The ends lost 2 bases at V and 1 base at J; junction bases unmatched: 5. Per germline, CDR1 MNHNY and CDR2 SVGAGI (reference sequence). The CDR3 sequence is CASSYPRGQGQETQYF. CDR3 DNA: TGTGCCAGCAGTTACCCCCGGGGACAGGGCCAAGAGACCCAGTACTTC.

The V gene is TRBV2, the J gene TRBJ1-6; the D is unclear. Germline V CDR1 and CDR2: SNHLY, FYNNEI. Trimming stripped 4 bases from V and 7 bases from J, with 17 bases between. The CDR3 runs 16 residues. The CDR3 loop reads CASSAGVVISNSPLHF. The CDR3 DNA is TGTGCCAGCAGTGCCGGGGTCGTAATATCAAATTCACCCCTCCACTTT.

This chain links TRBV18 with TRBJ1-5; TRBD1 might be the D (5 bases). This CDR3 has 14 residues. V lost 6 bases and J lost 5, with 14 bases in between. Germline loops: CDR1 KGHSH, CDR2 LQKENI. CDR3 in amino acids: CASSAGGEDQPQHF. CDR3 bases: TGTGCCAGCTCGGCAGGAGGGGAGGATCAGCCCCAGCATTTT.

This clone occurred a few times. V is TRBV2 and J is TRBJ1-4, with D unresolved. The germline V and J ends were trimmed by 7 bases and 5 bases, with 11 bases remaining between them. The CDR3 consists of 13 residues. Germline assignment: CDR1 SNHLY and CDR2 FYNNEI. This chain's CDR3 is CASKPGPNEKLFF. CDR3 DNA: TGTGCCAGCAAGCCAGGTCCAAATGAAAAACTGTTTTTT.

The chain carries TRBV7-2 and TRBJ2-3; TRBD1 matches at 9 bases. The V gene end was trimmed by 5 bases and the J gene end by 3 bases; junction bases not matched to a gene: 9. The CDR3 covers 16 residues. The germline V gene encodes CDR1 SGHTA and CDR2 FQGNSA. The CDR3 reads CASSLQAGTGTDTQYF. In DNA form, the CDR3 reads TGTGCCAGCAGCCTCCAGGCCGGGACAGGGACAGATACGCAGTATTTT.

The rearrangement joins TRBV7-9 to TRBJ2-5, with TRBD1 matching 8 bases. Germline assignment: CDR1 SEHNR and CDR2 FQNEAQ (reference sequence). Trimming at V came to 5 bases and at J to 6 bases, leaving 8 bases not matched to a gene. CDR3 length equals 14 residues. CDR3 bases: TGTGCCAGCAGCCTGGAGGACAGGGAGAAGACCCAGTACTTC. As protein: CASSLEDREKTQYF.

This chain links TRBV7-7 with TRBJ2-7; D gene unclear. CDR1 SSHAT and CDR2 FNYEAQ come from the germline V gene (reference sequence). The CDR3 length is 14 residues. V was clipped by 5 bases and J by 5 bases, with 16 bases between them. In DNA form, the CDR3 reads TGTGCCAGCAGCCCACAGTTTTCTTCTGACGAGCAGTACTTC. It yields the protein CASSPQFSSDEQYF.